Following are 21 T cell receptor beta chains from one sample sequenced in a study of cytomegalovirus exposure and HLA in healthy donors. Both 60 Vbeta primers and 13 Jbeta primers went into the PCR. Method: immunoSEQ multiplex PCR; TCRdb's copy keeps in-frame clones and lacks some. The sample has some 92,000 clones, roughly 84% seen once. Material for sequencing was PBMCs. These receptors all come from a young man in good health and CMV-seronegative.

The DNA of the CDR3 is TGTGCCAGCAGCCAAACCCCAGCCCTAGTAGTCTATGGCTACACCTTC. Residues: CASSQTPALVVYGYTF. The chain employs TRBV4-2 and TRBJ1-2, with unresolved D. The germline V gene encodes CDR1 LGHNA and CDR2 YNFKEQ. The CDR3 length is 16 residues. V was cut by 2 bases and J by 4 bases, with 17 bases left in between.

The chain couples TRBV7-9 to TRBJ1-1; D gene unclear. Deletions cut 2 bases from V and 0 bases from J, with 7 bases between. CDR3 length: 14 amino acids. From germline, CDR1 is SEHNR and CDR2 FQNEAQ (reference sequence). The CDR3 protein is CASSLNTMNTEAFF. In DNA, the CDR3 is TGTGCCAGCAGCTTAAACACCATGAACACTGAAGCTTTCTTT.

The CDR3 nucleotides are TGTGCCAGCGCCCGGGACAGGGGGGCCTACGAGCAGTACTTC. Residues: CASARDRGAYEQYF. The V call is TRBV18, the J call TRBJ2-7; TRBD1 agrees at 11 bases. This CDR3 has 14 residues. The germline CDR1 and CDR2 sequences are KGHSH and LQKENI. V trimming: 8 bases; J trimming: 2 bases; junction bases outside the gene matches: 5.

CDR3 coding DNA: TGTGCCAGCAGCTTACTGAGTCCCGGGGGGGCTAACGCAGATACGCAGTATTTT. Translated, it gives CASSLLSPGGANADTQYF. The chain recombines TRBV7-2 with TRBJ2-3, with 8 bases identical to TRBD2. Germline assignment: CDR1 SGHTA and CDR2 FQGNSA. The ends lost 2 bases at V and 4 bases at J; junction bases unmatched: 14. The CDR3 extends over 18 amino acids.

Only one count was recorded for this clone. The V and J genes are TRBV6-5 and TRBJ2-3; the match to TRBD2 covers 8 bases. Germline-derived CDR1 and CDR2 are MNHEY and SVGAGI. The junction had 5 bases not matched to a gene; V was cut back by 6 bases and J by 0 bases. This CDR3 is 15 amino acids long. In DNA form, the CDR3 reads TGTGCCAGCAGACTAGCGGCGACTAGCACAGATACGCAGTATTTT. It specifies CASRLAATSTDTQYF.

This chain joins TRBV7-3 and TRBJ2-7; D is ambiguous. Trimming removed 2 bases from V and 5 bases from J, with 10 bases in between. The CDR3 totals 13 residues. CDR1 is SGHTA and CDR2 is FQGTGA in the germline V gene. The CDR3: CASSLGPLDEQYF. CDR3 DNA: TGTGCCAGCAGCTTAGGGCCCTTGGACGAGCAGTACTTC.

This CDR3 is CASSKGQGLSGNTIYF. The CDR3 DNA reads TGTGCCAGCAGCAAGGGACAGGGGCTCTCTGGAAACACCATATATTTT. V usage is TRBV7-8 and J usage is TRBJ1-3; TRBD1 matches 10 bases. CDR1 is SGHVS and CDR2 is FQNEAQ in the germline V gene. V shed 5 bases and J 0 bases; nucleotides not matched to a gene: 4. The length of the CDR3 is 16 residues.

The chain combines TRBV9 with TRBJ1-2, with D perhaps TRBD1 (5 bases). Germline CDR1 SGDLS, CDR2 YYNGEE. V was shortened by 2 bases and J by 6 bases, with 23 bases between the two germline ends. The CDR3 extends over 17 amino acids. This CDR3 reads CASSVAPPGQKGDGYTF. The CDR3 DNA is TGTGCCAGCAGCGTGGCCCCTCCGGGCCAAAAAGGGGATGGCTACACCTTC.

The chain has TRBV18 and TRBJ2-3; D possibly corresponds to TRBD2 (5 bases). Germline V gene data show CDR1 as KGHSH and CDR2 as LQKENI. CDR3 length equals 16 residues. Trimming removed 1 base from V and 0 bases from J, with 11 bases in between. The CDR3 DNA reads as TGTGCCAGCTCACCACAGGAGAGCGGCAGCACAGATACGCAGTATTTT. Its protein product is CASSPQESGSTDTQYF.

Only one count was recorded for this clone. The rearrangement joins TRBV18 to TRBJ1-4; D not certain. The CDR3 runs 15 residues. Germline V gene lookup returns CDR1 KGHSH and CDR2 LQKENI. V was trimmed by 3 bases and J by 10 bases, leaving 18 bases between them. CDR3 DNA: TGTGCCAGCTCACCCCGGGGATCTGAGGTTGGAAAACTGTTTTTT. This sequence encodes CASSPRGSEVGKLFF.

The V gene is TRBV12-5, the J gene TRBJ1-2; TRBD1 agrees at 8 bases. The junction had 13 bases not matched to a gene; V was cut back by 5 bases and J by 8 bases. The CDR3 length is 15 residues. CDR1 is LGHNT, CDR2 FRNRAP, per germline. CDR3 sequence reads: CASGPPVGTGVGYTF. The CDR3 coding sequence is TGTGCTAGTGGTCCTCCGGTCGGGACAGGTGTGGGCTACACCTTC.

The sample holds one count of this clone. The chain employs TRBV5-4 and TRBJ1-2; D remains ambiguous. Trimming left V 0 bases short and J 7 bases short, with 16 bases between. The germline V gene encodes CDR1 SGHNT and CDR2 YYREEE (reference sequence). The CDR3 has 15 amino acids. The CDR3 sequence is CASSLARDISLGYTF. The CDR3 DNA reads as TGTGCCAGCAGCTTGGCCCGAGACATAAGTCTTGGCTACACCTTC. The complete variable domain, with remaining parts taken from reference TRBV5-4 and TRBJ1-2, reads ETGVTQSPTHLIKTRGQQVTLRCSSQSGHNTVSWYQQALGQGPQFIFQYYREEENGRGNFPPRFSGLQFPNYSSELNVNALELDDSALYLCASSLARDISLGYTFGSGTRLTVV.

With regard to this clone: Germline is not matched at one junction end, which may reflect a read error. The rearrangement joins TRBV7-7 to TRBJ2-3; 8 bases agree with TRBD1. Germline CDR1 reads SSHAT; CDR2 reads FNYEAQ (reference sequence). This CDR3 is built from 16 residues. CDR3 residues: CASSLGAGGFTDTQYF. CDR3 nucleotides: TGTGCTAGCAGCTTAGGGGCAGGGGGCTTCACAGATACGCAGTATTTT.

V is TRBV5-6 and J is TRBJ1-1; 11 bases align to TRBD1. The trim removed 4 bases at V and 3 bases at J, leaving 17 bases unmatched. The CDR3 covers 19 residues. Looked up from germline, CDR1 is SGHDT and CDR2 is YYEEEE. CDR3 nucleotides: TGTGCCAGCAGCACCTATTACGGGGGGACAGGGGGTTTTGACACTGAAGCTTTCTTT. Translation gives CASSTYYGGTGGFDTEAFF. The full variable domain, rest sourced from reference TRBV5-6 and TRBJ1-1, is DAGVTQSPTHLIKTRGQQVTLRCSPKSGHDTVSWYQQALGQGPQFIFQYYEEEERQRGNFPDRFSGHQFPNYSSELNVNALLLGDSALYLCASSTYYGGTGGFDTEAFFGQGTRLTVV.

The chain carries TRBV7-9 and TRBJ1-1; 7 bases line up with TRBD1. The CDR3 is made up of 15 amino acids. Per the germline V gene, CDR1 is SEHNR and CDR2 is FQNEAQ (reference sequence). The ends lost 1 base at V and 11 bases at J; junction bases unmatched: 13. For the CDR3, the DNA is TGTGCCAGCAGCTTAGTAGTCGGACAGGTAACTACCGCTTTCTTT. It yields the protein CASSLVVGQVTTAFF. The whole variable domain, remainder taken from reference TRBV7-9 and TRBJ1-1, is DTGVSQNPRHKITKRGQNVTFRCDPISEHNRLYWYRQTLGQGPEFLTYFQNEAQLEKSRLLSDRFSAERPKGSFSTLEIQRTEQGDSAMYLCASSLVVGQVTTAFFGQGTRLTVV.

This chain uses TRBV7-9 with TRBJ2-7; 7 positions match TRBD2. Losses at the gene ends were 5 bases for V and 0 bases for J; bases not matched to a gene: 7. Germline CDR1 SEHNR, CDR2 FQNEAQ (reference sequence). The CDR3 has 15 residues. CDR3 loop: CASSPSGATSYEQYF. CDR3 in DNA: TGTGCCAGCAGCCCGAGCGGGGCAACCTCCTACGAGCAGTACTTC.

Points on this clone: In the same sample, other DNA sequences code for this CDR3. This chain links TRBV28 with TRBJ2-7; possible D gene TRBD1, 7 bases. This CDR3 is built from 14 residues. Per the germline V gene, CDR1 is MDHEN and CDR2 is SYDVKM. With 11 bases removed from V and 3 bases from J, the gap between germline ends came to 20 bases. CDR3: CAVVGRGEIYEQYF. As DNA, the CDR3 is TGTGCCGTCGTGGGCAGGGGGGAAATCTACGAGCAGTACTTC.

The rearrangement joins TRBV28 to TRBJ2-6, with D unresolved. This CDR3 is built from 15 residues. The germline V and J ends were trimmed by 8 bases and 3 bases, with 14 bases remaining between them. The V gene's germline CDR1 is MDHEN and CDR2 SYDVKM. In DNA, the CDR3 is TGTGCCAGCGTTGGGTCCTCGGGTGGGGCCAACGTCCTGACTTTC. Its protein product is CASVGSSGGANVLTF.

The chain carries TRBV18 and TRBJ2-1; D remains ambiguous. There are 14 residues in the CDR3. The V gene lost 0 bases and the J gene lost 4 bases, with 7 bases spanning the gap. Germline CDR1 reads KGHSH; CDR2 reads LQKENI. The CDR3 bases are TGTGCCAGCTCACCACCGGCATTGTACAATGAGCAGTTCTTC. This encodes CASSPPALYNEQFF.

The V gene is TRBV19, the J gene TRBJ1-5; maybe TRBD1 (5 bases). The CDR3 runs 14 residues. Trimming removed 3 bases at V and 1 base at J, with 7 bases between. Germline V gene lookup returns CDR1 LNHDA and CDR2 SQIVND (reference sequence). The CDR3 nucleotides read TGTGCCAGTAGTATGCAGGGAAGCAATCAGCCCCAGCATTTT. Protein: CASSMQGSNQPQHF.

CDR3 DNA: TGTGCCAGCAGCTTAGGCGACAGGGTTCCCTCCTACAATGAGCAGTTCTTC. Amino acid sequence: CASSLGDRVPSYNEQFF. The V gene is TRBV7-9, the J gene TRBJ2-1, with TRBD1 identical over 7 bases. The V segment lost 1 base and the J segment 0 bases; nucleotides outside the gene matches: 6. Looked up from germline, CDR1 is SEHNR and CDR2 is FQNEAQ (reference sequence). This CDR3 comprises 17 residues.